What follows are 5 T cell receptor beta chains derived from one specimen sequenced in a study of cytotoxic CD8 clonotypes in ibrutinib-treated CLL. Libraries were prepared by immunoSEQ multiplex PCR; TCRdb keeps only in-frame clonotypes and omits some of them. The sample yields some 130,000 clones, over 75% seen once. The sequenced sample was PBMCs, obtained after 24 months of ibrutinib treatment. The receptors were gathered from a human donor with chronic lymphocytic leukemia.

The chain has TRBV10-3 and TRBJ2-7, with 8 bases identical to TRBD1. With V trimmed by 11 bases and J by 6 bases, 12 bases remained unmatched. This CDR3 region has 13 residues. Germline CDR1 reads ENHRY; CDR2 reads SYGVKD. CDR3 sequence: CASRTGSGLEQYF. The CDR3 DNA reads TGTGCCTCCCGGACAGGGTCCGGGCTCGAGCAGTACTTC.

This clone was observed a few times. The chain joins TRBV19 to TRBJ1-2, with 9 positions matching TRBD1. CDR3 length equals 13 residues. Looked up from germline, CDR1 is LNHDA and CDR2 is SQIVND (reference sequence). After removal of 11 bases from V and 4 bases from J, the junction contained 8 bases not matched to a gene. The CDR3 loop reads CAGGTGLGYGYTF. For the CDR3, the DNA is TGTGCCGGCGGGACAGGGCTTGGCTATGGCTACACCTTC.

This clone was detected a few times. V gene TRBV28 combines with J gene TRBJ1-2, with 8 bases identical to TRBD1. There are 17 residues in the CDR3. V lost 6 bases to trimming and J lost 3 bases; unmatched junction nucleotides: 15. Germline assignment: CDR1 MDHEN and CDR2 SYDVKM. DNA of the CDR3: TGTGCCAGCAGCTTCACCTTAGGAGGACAGGGAGACTATGGCTACACCTTC. It encodes CASSFTLGGQGDYGYTF.

The chain links TRBV9 to TRBJ2-6; the D is unclear. This CDR3 has 15 residues. Trimming removed 1 base at V and 2 bases at J, with 7 bases between. The germline gives CDR1 SGDLS, CDR2 YYNGEE. The CDR3 region is CASSVKGAGANVLTF. Here the CDR3 DNA reads TGTGCCAGCAGCGTAAAGGGTGCTGGGGCCAACGTCCTGACTTTC.

This clone was counted a few times. V and J are TRBV30 and TRBJ1-5; D unclear. This CDR3 spans 12 amino acids. The germline V and J ends were trimmed by 1 base and 9 bases, with 10 bases remaining between them. Germline CDR1 GTSNPN, CDR2 SVGIG (reference sequence). In nucleotides, the CDR3 is TGTGCCTGGAGTGGCCAATTTGGGCCCCAGCATTTT. Translating gives CAWSGQFGPQHF.